The present TCR beta chain was sequenced within a study of T cell repertoires in aging, cancer and after chemotherapy (dated by TCRdb to about 2019). Looking at the study overall: Six donor age groups were covered, ranging from 30 or younger up to 70 or older, and each group contained at least three individuals. In the solid tumor group, the paired samples taken before and after chemotherapy came from patients with brain tumors (glioblastoma) who were receiving therapy based on temozolomide. The complete dataset included approximately 8.8 million TCR reads. To look at immunoaging and at how T cells reconstitute after chemotherapy, the study profiled TCR beta repertoires in peripheral blood from both healthy donors and cancer patients. A cohort of 200 to 250 cancer patients (94 with hematological and around 130 with solid cancers) was assembled, and approximately 99 healthy donors were included as a reference group.

A note on this clonotype: Its antigen has not been determined. No per-base quality is available; no much larger clone lies one base away.

Measured from the cysteine to the phenylalanine, the CDR3 is 14 residues long. Kept here is only the CDR3 DNA, which spans 42 bases and is read in frame from base 1. As encoded in the germline V gene, CDR1 is MDHEN while CDR2 is SYDVKM. V loses 4 bases, J loses 0 bases, and the germline ends lie 7 bases apart. Genomic DNA extracted from peripheral blood, rather than sorted cells or RNA, was used as the source for amplification of TCR beta rearrangements. Multiplex touch-down PCR with a mixed TRB-A/B primer pool was used to amplify rearranged TRB sequences covering the V, D and J segments. Illumina adapters and sample indices were attached to the amplicons through two consecutive PCR reactions run with Phusion HS II polymerase. Amplicons were gel-purified with the NucleoSpin Gel and PCR Clean-up kit, then checked with Qubit and an Agilent 2100 Bioanalyzer. Sequencing of libraries was carried out on an Illumina MiSeq in 600-cycle, single-indexed, paired-end runs. For the original study's pipeline: MiXCR versions 2.12 and 3.0.5 were used to process TRB sequences. Each unique CDR3 nucleotide sequence was treated as one clone, and only productive sequences with two or more reads were kept. The repertoire metrics were Shannon diversity, evenness, clonality (defined as one minus evenness), and alpha-parameterized diversity profiles covering alpha 0 to 5. The IGoR algorithm was used to compute generation probabilities of clones in paired pre- and post-chemotherapy samples. TCRdb redid the processing of the public reads, applying fastp at Q25 and MiXCR, and retained in-frame beta chains. Entries that share a CDR3 protein sequence are merged under the most common genes and DNA. These V and J calls are TCRdb output, not the study's own analysis. Here the sample has roughly 4,500 distinct CDR3 sequences; about three fifths occur a single time. The biggest ten clones account for over 25% of the sample.

The research as a whole found: In healthy donors, the drop in TCR diversity with age came mainly from a loss of richness, whereas in cancer patients a loss of evenness also played a part. In both cancer cohorts, the median generation probability rose over the chemotherapy interval, which suggests that the repertoire was reconstituted through rebound thymic output. According to the authors, the repertoire data do not allow conclusions to be drawn about immunological memory after chemotherapy. Untreated patients with hematological or solid cancers showed significantly lower blood TCR diversity and higher clonality than age-matched healthy donors.

Sequencing was done on a sample of blood. The TCR sequence derives from a human donor with a solid tumor. In this chain, TRBV28 is recombined with TRBJ1-5; there is no confident call for the D gene. DNA sequence: TGTGCCAGCAGTTCAATTGTTAGCAATCAGCCCCAGCATTTT. It is translated as CASSSIVSNQPQHF.